Presented here are 8 T cell receptor beta chains from one specimen sequenced in a study of cytomegalovirus exposure and HLA in healthy donors. In the PCR, 60 Vbeta and 13 Jbeta primers were used. Clones were sequenced by immunoSEQ multiplex PCR, and TCRdb holds only the in-frame ones, with some missing. This table holds 65,000 to 85,000 clones, approximately 70% found once. Sequenced sample: PBMCs. The source of these receptors is a man in his 60s in good health and CMV-seropositive.

This chain uses TRBV6-5 with TRBJ1-1, with unresolved D. The germline gives CDR1 MNHEY, CDR2 SVGAGI. V lost 4 bases to trimming and J lost 5 bases, with 11 bases between them. This CDR3 spans 13 amino acids. CDR3 bases: TGTGCCAGCAGTTTTACCTCCCAGACTGAAGCTTTCTTT. The encoded protein is CASSFTSQTEAFF.

This sequence joins TRBV19 and TRBJ1-1; tentative D call: TRBD1 (5 bases). CDR3 length equals 12 residues. Trimming took off 5 bases at V and 9 bases at J, with 13 bases between the two ends. CDR1 is LNHDA and CDR2 is SQIVND in the germline V gene (reference sequence). This chain's CDR3 is CASSLGRTKAFF. The CDR3 DNA reads as TGTGCCAGTAGTCTCGGCCGGACAAAAGCTTTCTTT.

The J gene is TRBJ1-1, the V gene TRBV28; TRBD1 might be the D (5 bases). Germline CDR1 MDHEN, CDR2 SYDVKM. This CDR3 spans 15 amino acids. Trimming shortened V by 7 bases and J by 3 bases, and 18 bases separated the two germline ends. DNA of the CDR3: TGTGCCAGCATCCACGGAAGGAGGGGCGACACTGAAGCTTTCTTT. It translates to CASIHGRRGDTEAFF.

The genes are TRBV18 and TRBJ2-2; D is undetermined. The germline V and J ends were trimmed by 3 bases and 2 bases, with 13 bases remaining between them. Per germline, CDR1 KGHSH and CDR2 LQKENI. The CDR3 runs to 16 residues. Here the CDR3 DNA reads TGTGCCAGCTCACCTCCCGGAGAGCGTAACACCGGGGAGCTGTTTTTT. The encoded protein is CASSPPGERNTGELFF.

The V gene is TRBV11-2, the J gene TRBJ2-5, with 11 bases that match TRBD2. With 5 bases clipped from V and 5 bases from J, the junction kept 13 bases outside the gene matches. Per the germline V gene, CDR1 is SGHAT and CDR2 is FQNNGV. The CDR3 runs 17 residues. As DNA, the CDR3 is TGTGCCAGCAGCCTCTCTACTAGCGGGAGATCGGCGGAGACCCAGTACTTC. This codes for CASSLSTSGRSAETQYF.

The chain combines TRBV6-1 with TRBJ2-7; 13 bases line up with TRBD2. This CDR3 contains 16 residues. CDR1 is MNHNS, CDR2 SASEGT, per germline. Trimming removed 3 bases from V and 4 bases from J; junction bases left unmatched: 6. In nucleotides, the CDR3 is TGTGCCAGCAGTGAGACTGGACTAGCGGGAGCATACGAGCAGTACTTC. Translation: CASSETGLAGAYEQYF.

The chain carries TRBV6-5 and TRBJ1-2; D gene ambiguous. Looked up from germline, CDR1 is MNHEY and CDR2 is SVGAGI. This CDR3 spans 15 amino acids. The V end lost 2 bases, the J end lost 7 bases, and 17 bases lay between the germline ends. DNA of the CDR3: TGTGCCAGCAGTTACCGAGGGCTCCTCTCGGGTGGCTACACCTTC. This encodes CASSYRGLLSGGYTF.

CDR3 sequence (DNA): TGTGCCAGTAGTCAGACAGAGAACACTGAAGCTTTCTTT. As protein: CASSQTENTEAFF. The chain has TRBV19 and TRBJ1-1, with D perhaps matching TRBD1 (5 bases). V lost 5 bases and J 1 base, leaving 8 bases between the germline ends. The germline V gene has CDR1 LNHDA and CDR2 SQIVND (reference sequence). The CDR3 sequence is 13 residues long. The variable domain in full, completed from reference TRBV19 and TRBJ1-1, reads DGGITQSPKYLFRKEGQNVTLSCEQNLNHDAMYWYRQDPGQGLRLIYYSQIVNDFQKGDIAEGYSVSREKKESFPLTVTSAQKNPTAFYLCASSQTENTEAFFGQGTRLTVV.